The entry below describes one T cell receptor (beta chain). The antigen is not known. The donor cohort consisted entirely of Caucasian adults residing in Nashville, Tennessee. The sample belongs to a study of shared clonotypes between healthy human individuals. In the study overall: Researchers assigned three CD4 naive, three CD4 memory, two CD8 naive and one CD8 memory plate to each donor. Study findings and constraints: Estimated richness was generally greater in naive than memory subsets. Clonotypes shared by all four sorted-subset donors had higher generation probabilities than non-shared clonotypes.

Data came from immunoSEQ multiplex PCR; TCRdb stores just in-frame clones and leaves some out. The profile shows 2 million to 2.5 million clones, almost 96% of them singletons. The origin of this receptor is a man aged 18 to 30 in good health. Sequencing was done on a sample of naive CD4+ T cells sorted from blood. Subset given: CD45RA+ positively selected.

The CDR3, as DNA: TGTGCCAGCAGCTTTACTGGACGGAGGCCGGACTCTGGGGCCAACGTCCTGACTTTC. Protein: CASSFTGRRPDSGANVLTF. The gene calls are TRBV5-4 and TRBJ2-6; TRBD2 is a possible D gene (5 bases). With 2 bases removed from V and 0 bases from J, the gap between germline ends came to 18 bases. Germline V lookup: CDR1 SGHNT, CDR2 YYREEE (reference sequence). The CDR3 loop spans 19 amino acids.